What follows are 10 T cell receptor beta chains derived from one specimen sequenced in a study of multiple sclerosis patients with progressive multifocal leukoencephalopathy. Regarding time point: time of PML onset. Sequenced by immunoSEQ multiplex PCR; TCRdb stores in-frame clones only, minus some. The sample has about 33,000 clones, about 88% seen once. This specimen consisted of PBMCs, obtained from a patient treated with natalizumab. These TCRs come from a human donor with progressive multifocal leukoencephalopathy.

This sequence joins TRBV20-1 and TRBJ2-1; the D is unclear. The CDR3 has 11 amino acids. V gave up 6 bases and J gave up 9 bases, with 12 bases separating them. Germline V gene data show CDR1 as DFQATT and CDR2 as SNEGSKA (reference sequence). The chain's CDR3 is CSAILVPEQFF. The DNA of the CDR3 is TGCAGTGCGATTCTAGTGCCTGAGCAGTTCTTC.

This clone is a singleton in its sample. This chain uses TRBV7-5 with TRBJ2-7; the table's TRBD2 call for D was not verified on the DNA. TRBV7-5 is classified as a pseudogene. The CDR3 is made up of 14 amino acids. The CDR3 nucleotides are TGTGCCAGACATACCGGCGGAGGCTCCTACGAGCAGTACTTC. Residues: CARHTGGGSYEQYF.

This clone has just a few counts. The chain's CDR3 is CASSLDGDMNTEAFF. The DNA for the CDR3 is TGTGCCAGCAGTTTAGACGGTGACATGAACACTGAAGCTTTCTTT. This sequence joins TRBV27 and TRBJ1-1; unclear D gene. The CDR3 is made up of 15 amino acids. V was cut by 2 bases and J by 0 bases, with 10 bases left in between. CDR1 is MNHEY and CDR2 is SMNVEV in the germline V gene (reference sequence).

Of note for this clone: This sequence may be a read error, since a much larger clone differs from it by one base. Other nucleotide sequences from this sample produce the same CDR3. The chain recombines TRBV5-6 with TRBJ2-7; 8 bases line up with TRBD1. The CDR3 is made up of 14 amino acids. The germline V gene has CDR1 SGHDT and CDR2 YYEEEE. V shed 5 bases and J 3 bases; nucleotides not matched to a gene: 7. The CDR3 DNA is TGTGCCAGCAGAGAGACAGGGGCGCTCTACGAGCAGTACTTC. Residues: CASRETGALYEQYF.

The V gene is TRBV5-4, the J gene TRBJ2-5; 11 bases match TRBD2. The last part of the DNA fits TRBJ2-7 better; the J call may be wrong. Germline loops: CDR1 SGHNT, CDR2 YYREEE (reference sequence). This CDR3 contains 16 residues. CDR3 amino acids: CASSKERLAGHYEQYF. Written as DNA, the CDR3 is TGTGCCAGCAGCAAAGAGAGACTAGCGGGGCACTACGAGCAGTACTTC.

The chain is built from TRBV7-9 and TRBJ1-1; D call uncertain. Between the trimmed V and J ends, which lost 6 bases and 3 bases, there was a span of 8 bases. CDR3 length equals 12 residues. Germline V gene data show CDR1 as SEHNR and CDR2 as FQNEAQ (reference sequence). The CDR3 sequence is CASSPQDTEAFF. In DNA form, the CDR3 reads TGTGCCAGCAGTCCTCAGGACACTGAAGCTTTCTTT. The whole variable domain, filled in from reference TRBV7-9 and TRBJ1-1, reads DTGVSQNPRHKITKRGQNVTFRCDPISEHNRLYWYRQTLGQGPEFLTYFQNEAQLEKSRLLSDRFSAERPKGSFSTLEIQRTEQGDSAMYLCASSPQDTEAFFGQGTRLTVV.

In its sample, this clone was seen once. The chain carries TRBV14 and TRBJ2-2; D call uncertain. The V end lost 2 bases, the J end lost 1 base, and 8 bases lay between the germline ends. Looked up from germline, CDR1 is SGHDN and CDR2 is FVKESK. The CDR3 is 15 amino acids. CDR3 sequence: CASSQRRENTGELFF. The CDR3 DNA reads TGTGCCAGCAGCCAACGAAGAGAGAACACCGGGGAGCTGTTTTTT.

This clone has only one observation. This sequence joins TRBV30 and TRBJ2-5, with D hard to call. The J call may be incorrect, as the DNA end agrees better with TRBJ2-7. CDR1 and CDR2 (germline): GTSNPN, SVGIG (reference sequence). The CDR3 is made up of 14 amino acids. The DNA for the CDR3 is TGTGCCTGGAGGGCTGACTGCTACTCCTACGAGCAGTACTTC. It specifies CAWRADCYSYEQYF.

The CDR3 sequence is CASSIWLAGSFGELFF. The CDR3 DNA reads as TGTGCCAGTAGTATCTGGCTAGCGGGATCCTTCGGGGAGCTGTTTTTT. V and J are TRBV19 and TRBJ2-2; TRBD2 matches 9 bases. Unmatched junction bases numbered 9, after V lost 3 bases and J lost 7 bases. CDR1 is LNHDA, CDR2 SQIVND, per germline (reference sequence). This CDR3 is 16 amino acids long.

This clone was detected a few times. The chain recombines TRBV6-5 with TRBJ1-2; 7 positions match TRBD1. J lost 8 bases, V lost 6 bases, and 18 bases had no gene match. The CDR3 contains 16 residues. Germline assignment: CDR1 MNHEY and CDR2 SVGAGI. CDR3 sequence: CASRYLTGADPRGYTF. The CDR3 nucleotides read TGTGCCAGCAGATACCTAACAGGGGCCGACCCTCGGGGCTACACCTTC.